This T cell receptor (beta chain) was captured in a study of blood T cell repertoires in COVID-19. At the level of the study: The United States, Italy and Spain were the sources of the acute and convalescent COVID-19 samples. Nucleic acid was either cDNA or gDNA, and it came from T cells, B-cell-depleted T cells, or PBMCs.

Original methodology: Researchers report that nucleated cell counts were estimated from reference gene primer amplification. Method: immunoSEQ multiplex PCR; TCRdb's copy keeps in-frame clones and lacks some. From that table come the V and J calls and clone size; the DNA was used to work out D and trimming. This sample has more than 80,000 clones, with less than 85% found just once. Germline assignment: CDR1 SGDLS and CDR2 YYNGEE. Trimming took 2 bases from V and 0 from J, leaving 9 bases between them. The CDR3 extends over 15 amino acids. The sequenced material came from peripheral blood. The TCR sequence derives from a woman aged 60-70 years with acute or convalescent COVID-19. This chain connects TRBV9 to TRBJ2-1, with D maybe TRBD1 (5 bases). Here the CDR3 reads CASSVRQFSYNEQFF. The CDR3 DNA sequence: TGTGCCAGCAGCGTCCGACAGTTCTCCTACAATGAGCAGTTCTTC.